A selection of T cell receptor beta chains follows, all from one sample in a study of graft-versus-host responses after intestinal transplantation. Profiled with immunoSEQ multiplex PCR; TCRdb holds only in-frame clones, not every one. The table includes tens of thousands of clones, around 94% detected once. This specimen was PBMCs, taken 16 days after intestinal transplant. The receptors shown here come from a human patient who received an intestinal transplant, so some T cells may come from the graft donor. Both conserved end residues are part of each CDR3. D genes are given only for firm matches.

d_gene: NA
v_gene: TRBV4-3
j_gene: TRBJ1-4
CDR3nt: TGCGCCAGCAGCCAAGGGACGTCTGCAACTAATGAAAAACTGTTTTTT
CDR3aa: CASSQGTSATNEKLFF

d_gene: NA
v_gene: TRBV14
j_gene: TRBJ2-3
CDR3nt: TGTGCCAGCAGCTTAACGAGCACAGATACGCAGTATTTT
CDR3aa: CASSLTSTDTQYF

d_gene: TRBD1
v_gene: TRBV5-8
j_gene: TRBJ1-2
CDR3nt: TGTGCCAGCAGCTTGGATGGGACAGGGAACTATGGCTACACCTTC
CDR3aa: CASSLDGTGNYGYTF

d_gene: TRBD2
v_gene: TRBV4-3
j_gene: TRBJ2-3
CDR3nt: TGCGCCAGCAGCCCGCAAGCCCCGCGGGAGTTCACAGATACGCAGTATTTT
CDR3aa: CASSPQAPREFTDTQYF

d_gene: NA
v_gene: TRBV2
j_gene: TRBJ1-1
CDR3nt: TGTGCCAGCAGCGAGGACAGCGCAACTGAAGCTTTCTTT
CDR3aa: CASSEDSATEAFF

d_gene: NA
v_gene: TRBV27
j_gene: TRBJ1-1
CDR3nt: TGTGCCAGCAGTTTATCAGCGTCTTCCACTGAAGCTTTCTTT
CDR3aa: CASSLSASSTEAFF

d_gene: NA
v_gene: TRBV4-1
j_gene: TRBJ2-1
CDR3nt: TGCGCCAGCAGCCAAGTTACGGATTATGAGCAGTTCTTC
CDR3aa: CASSQVTDYEQFF

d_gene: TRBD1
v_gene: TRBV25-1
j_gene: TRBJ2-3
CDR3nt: TGTGCCAGCAGTGATTTCAGGGGGTACGATACGCAGTATTTT
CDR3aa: CASSDFRGYDTQYF

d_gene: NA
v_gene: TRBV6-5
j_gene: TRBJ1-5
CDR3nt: TGTGCCAGCAGTTACCAAAGCAATCAGCCCCAGCATTTT
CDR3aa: CASSYQSNQPQHF

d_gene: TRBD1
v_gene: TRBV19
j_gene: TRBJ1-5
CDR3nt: TGTGCCACCAGGGGGCGGTCTTTTCAGCCCCAGCATTTT
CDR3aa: CATRGRSFQPQHF

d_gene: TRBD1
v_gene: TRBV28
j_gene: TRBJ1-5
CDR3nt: TGTGCCAGCAGAGATACAGGGGACCAGCCCCAGCATTTT
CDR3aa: CASRDTGDQPQHF

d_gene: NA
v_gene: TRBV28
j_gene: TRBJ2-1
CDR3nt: TGTGCCAGCAGTTTAGACCTCAATGAGCAGTTCTTC
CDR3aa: CASSLDLNEQFF